Shown below are 12 T cell receptor beta chains from a single sample sequenced in a study of CD8 T cells in Susac syndrome. The RNA, 0.5 to 1 ug, was put through reverse transcription using random hexamers. TCRdb re-called the immunoSEQ multiplex PCR reads through MiXCR, storing one row per CDR3 protein. The sample contains roughly 130,000 distinct CDR3 sequences, about 94% of which appear only once. Specimen: CD4+ T cells from PBMCs. Source of these receptors: a human donor with multiple sclerosis.

The gene calls are TRBV7-2 and TRBJ2-6; no definite D call. CDR1 SGHTA and CDR2 FQGNSA come from the germline V gene. V dropped 8 bases and J dropped 0 bases, with 8 bases sitting between them. This CDR3 has 14 amino acids. This CDR3 reads CASLKYSGANVLTF. For the CDR3, the DNA is TGTGCCAGCTTGAAGTACTCTGGGGCCAACGTCCTGACTTTC. The entire variable domain, with the rest obtained from reference TRBV7-2 and TRBJ2-6, is as follows: GAGVSQSPSNKVTEKGKDVELRCDPISGHTALYWYRQSLGQGLEFLIYFQGNSAPDKSGLPSDRFSAERTGGSVSTLTIQRTQQEDSAVYLCASLKYSGANVLTFGAGSRLTVL.

This chain uses TRBV12-3 or TRBV12-4 with TRBJ2-7; 7 nucleotides line up with TRBD2. The CDR3 runs 16 residues. With 1 base clipped from V and 3 bases from J, the junction kept 9 bases outside the gene matches. For the CDR3, the DNA is TGTGCCAGCAGTTTAGACTGGGGCGGGAGTCTCTACGAGCAGTACTTC. This sequence encodes CASSLDWGGSLYEQYF.

The rearrangement links TRBV12-3 or TRBV12-4 to TRBJ1-1; D remains unclear. Trimming removed 3 bases from V and 5 bases from J, with 7 bases in between. CDR3 length: 12 residues. The CDR3 sequence: CASSFTDTEAFF. In DNA, the CDR3 is TGTGCCAGCAGTTTCACGGATACTGAAGCTTTCTTT.

In nucleotides, the CDR3 is TGCGCCAGCAGCGTCACGACTAGCGGGAGGGCCGTGGGTGAGACCCAGTACTTC. Its protein is CASSVTTSGRAVGETQYF. This chain connects TRBV5-1 to TRBJ2-5, with 14 bases lining up with TRBD2. The germline V gene encodes CDR1 SGHRS and CDR2 YFSETQ. With 4 bases clipped from V and 5 bases from J, the junction kept 13 bases outside the gene matches. The CDR3 is 18 residues long.

This chain joins TRBV7-2 and TRBJ1-6; D is undetermined. V was clipped by 1 base and J by 8 bases, with 21 bases between them. This CDR3 has 18 residues. Germline loops: CDR1 SGHTA, CDR2 FQGNSA. CDR3 protein: CASSLGQVVGPRDSPLHF. The DNA for the CDR3 is TGTGCCAGCAGCTTAGGGCAGGTCGTCGGACCGAGAGATTCACCCCTCCACTTT. Full variable domain (remainder filled in from reference TRBV7-2 and TRBJ1-6): GAGVSQSPSNKVTEKGKDVELRCDPISGHTALYWYRQSLGQGLEFLIYFQGNSAPDKSGLPSDRFSAERTGGSVSTLTIQRTQQEDSAVYLCASSLGQVVGPRDSPLHFGNGTRLTVT.

This chain uses TRBV7-9 with TRBJ2-3; D not resolved. V lost 5 bases, J lost 0 bases, and 12 bases lay in between. CDR1 and CDR2 (germline): SEHNR, FQNEAQ (reference sequence). This CDR3 is 15 amino acids long. The chain's CDR3 is CASSRGRASTDTQYF. In DNA, the CDR3 is TGTGCCAGCAGCCGCGGACGGGCCAGCACAGATACGCAGTATTTT.

This clonotype came up once. The chain couples TRBV2 to TRBJ2-5; weak D call: TRBD2 (6 bases). Looked up from germline, CDR1 is SNHLY and CDR2 is FYNNEI. The V gene lost 6 bases and the J gene lost 1 base, with 12 bases spanning the gap. This CDR3 is built from 14 residues. The CDR3, as DNA: TGTGCCAGCAGAGTTCTAGCGCCCCAAGAGACCCAGTACTTC. It specifies CASRVLAPQETQYF.

The J gene is TRBJ1-1, the V gene TRBV6-4; D may be TRBD1 (5 bases). Trimming removed 6 bases at V and 10 bases at J, with 18 bases between. Germline CDR1 is MRHNA and CDR2 is SNTAGT. The CDR3 loop spans 13 amino acids. This CDR3 is CASSLNTQGGAFF. The CDR3 nucleotides read TGTGCCAGCAGCCTTAATACTCAGGGTGGAGCTTTCTTT.

The chain carries TRBV18 and TRBJ1-1; the D gene is possibly TRBD1 (5 bases). V was cut by 2 bases and J by 3 bases, with 10 bases left in between. Germline CDR1 is KGHSH and CDR2 is LQKENI. The CDR3 has 14 residues. CDR3 loop: CASSPWGGDTEAFF. The CDR3 DNA follows: TGTGCCAGCTCACCATGGGGAGGGGACACTGAAGCTTTCTTT.

J is TRBJ1-5 and V is TRBV6-2 or TRBV6-3; D possibly corresponds to TRBD1 (5 bases). The ends were cut back, 8 bases at V and 1 base at J, with 12 bases in the middle. The CDR3 has 14 amino acids. Germline V lookup: CDR1 MNHEY, CDR2 SVGEGT. The CDR3 sequence is CASAGVRSNQPQHF. CDR3 bases: TGTGCCAGCGCGGGGGTAAGGAGCAATCAGCCCCAGCATTTT.

The chain joins TRBV30 to TRBJ2-1; a weak D match, TRBD1 (5 bases). Trimming took off 0 bases at V and 6 bases at J, with 6 bases between the two ends. Germline CDR1 is GTSNPN and CDR2 is SVGIG (reference sequence). The CDR3 length is 12 residues. In nucleotides, the CDR3 is TGTGCCTGGAGTGTGCAGGGCAATGAGCAGTTCTTC. Protein product: CAWSVQGNEQFF.

The chain has TRBV7-9 and TRBJ1-1; D is perhaps TRBD1 (6 bases). The V end was cut by 1 base, the J end by 4 bases, with 13 bases between. This CDR3 comprises 15 residues. Germline CDR1 reads SEHNR; CDR2 reads FQNEAQ (reference sequence). In nucleotides, the CDR3 is TGTGCCAGCAGCTTAGGAGAGGGGGGACCCACTGAAGCTTTCTTT. Residues: CASSLGEGGPTEAFF.